The 10 T cell receptor beta chains listed next were all sequenced from one sample in a study of OX40 agonist ivuxolimab in advanced cancers. Profiling relied on immunoSEQ multiplex PCR, and the TCRdb table lists in-frame clones only, not all of them. Seen here are about 35,000 clones, about nine tenths observed once, and the top ten hold 30% to 35%. The material was CD4+ or CD8+ T cells sorted from blood, obtained in a trial of the OX40 agonist ivuxolimab. These receptors originate from an adult with an advanced solid tumor such as melanoma, head and neck, liver or kidney cancer.

The chain joins TRBV27 to TRBJ1-1; a possible D gene is TRBD1 (5 bases). The V and J ends lost 3 bases and 3 bases respectively, with 11 bases between them. CDR1 MNHEY and CDR2 SMNVEV come from the germline V gene (reference sequence). This CDR3 region has 14 residues. DNA of the CDR3: TGTGCCAGCAGTTTTAACAGGCCGGACACTGAAGCTTTCTTT. This codes for CASSFNRPDTEAFF.

This chain joins TRBV19 and TRBJ2-1; 8 nucleotides align to TRBD2. The CDR3 extends over 15 amino acids. J lost 3 bases, V lost 5 bases, and 6 bases had no gene match. From germline, CDR1 is LNHDA and CDR2 SQIVND (reference sequence). In nucleotides, the CDR3 is TGTGCCAGTAGTCTCGCGCTAGCGGGCTACAATGAGCAGTTCTTC. It codes for CASSLALAGYNEQFF.

V is TRBV13 and J is TRBJ2-1; 7 nucleotides line up with TRBD2. Germline V CDR1 and CDR2: PRHDT, FYEKMQ (reference sequence). The V gene end was trimmed by 4 bases and the J gene end by 11 bases; junction bases not matched to a gene: 5. The CDR3 totals 12 residues. The CDR3 here is CASSSEREQQFF. CDR3 DNA: TGTGCCAGCAGCTCCGAGCGGGAACAGCAGTTCTTC.

This clone was seen a handful of times. This rearrangement joins TRBV21-1 to TRBJ2-2; TRBD1, the D gene given by the table, was not confirmed from the DNA. TRBV21-1 corresponds to a pseudogene. The CDR3 contains 16 residues. As DNA, the CDR3 is TGTGCCAGCAGCAAAGTGGGTGACAGGGGGGACGGGGAGCTGTTTTTT. It codes for CASSKVGDRGDGELFF.

The chain joins TRBV29-1 to TRBJ1-2, with D hard to call. Germline CDR1 and CDR2: SQVTM and ANQGSEA. The CDR3 has 12 residues. V lost 3 bases and J 4 bases, leaving 9 bases between the germline ends. CDR3 nucleotides: TGCAGCGTTGAGTCGGAAGCCTATGGCTACACCTTC. This encodes CSVESEAYGYTF.

This chain links TRBV28 with TRBJ1-5; D gene ambiguous. The V and J ends lost 6 bases and 5 bases respectively, with 8 bases between them. Germline CDR1 and CDR2: MDHEN and SYDVKM. The length of the CDR3 is 12 residues. CDR3 residues: CASSAGDQPQHF. CDR3 coding DNA: TGTGCCAGCAGCGCGGGAGATCAGCCCCAGCATTTT. Based on the CDR3 plus reference TRBV28 and TRBJ1-5, the full variable domain is DVKVTQSSRYLVKRTGEKVFLECVQDMDHENMFWYRQDPGLGLRLIYFSYDVKMKEKGDIPEGYSVSREKKERFSLILESASTNQTSMYLCASSAGDQPQHFGDGTRLSIL.

The chain recombines TRBV6-5 with TRBJ2-7, with 7 bases lining up with TRBD1. The CDR3 consists of 13 residues. Germline V CDR1 and CDR2: MNHEY, SVGAGI. The V and J ends lost 5 bases and 7 bases, in that order; junction bases with no gene match: 8. The CDR3 is CASSLLSGGEQYF. CDR3 bases: TGTGCCAGCAGTCTGCTCTCAGGGGGAGAGCAGTACTTC.

The chain combines TRBV5-6 with TRBJ2-2; D is possibly TRBD2 (8 bases). The CDR3 contains 16 residues. The V gene's germline CDR1 is SGHDT and CDR2 YYEEEE. The V end was cut by 5 bases, the J end by 10 bases, with 24 bases between. The CDR3 sequence: CASSSGGTVVGKELFF. For the CDR3, the DNA is TGTGCCAGCAGTTCGGGGGGGACAGTAGTCGGGAAGGAGCTGTTTTTT.

The chain recombines TRBV19 with TRBJ2-1, with 9 bases aligning to TRBD2. V trimming: 6 bases; J trimming: 4 bases; junction bases outside the gene matches: 7. The CDR3 loop spans 15 amino acids. In germline, CDR1 is LNHDA, CDR2 SQIVND (reference sequence). This CDR3 reads CASSQLAGFYNEQFF. The DNA for the CDR3 is TGTGCCAGTAGCCAACTAGCGGGTTTTTACAATGAGCAGTTCTTC.

The chain has TRBV27 and TRBJ2-7; 7 bases line up with TRBD1. Germline trimming cut 0 bases from V and 3 bases from J; bases unmatched to any gene: 5. The CDR3 runs 15 residues. In germline, CDR1 is MNHEY, CDR2 SMNVEV (reference sequence). The CDR3 spells CASSLSGTESYEQYF. DNA of the CDR3: TGTGCCAGCAGTTTATCCGGGACAGAAAGCTACGAGCAGTACTTC.